These 19 T cell receptor beta chains share one sample of origin, sequenced in a study of cytomegalovirus exposure and HLA in healthy donors. 60 Vbeta and 13 Jbeta primers were used in PCR. Generated by immunoSEQ multiplex PCR, the TCRdb table keeps only in-frame clones and is missing some. The sample yields under 150,000 clones, over 60% seen once. The sequencing sample was made of PBMCs. The receptors shown here come from a woman between 40 and 55 years old in good health and CMV-seronegative.

This chain connects TRBV28 to TRBJ2-7; perhaps TRBD2 as D (6 bases). CDR3 length: 14 residues. Trimming pared 4 bases from V and 2 bases from J, leaving 12 bases between. Germline V gene sequence: CDR1 MDHEN, CDR2 SYDVKM. CDR3 in amino acids: CASSYGGLTYEQYF. In nucleotides, the CDR3 is TGTGCCAGCAGTTATGGCGGACTAACCTACGAGCAGTACTTC.

This clone showed up just a few times. The V and J genes are TRBV2 and TRBJ1-5; 8 nucleotides align to TRBD1. The germline V gene has CDR1 SNHLY and CDR2 FYNNEI. J gave up 9 bases and V 4 bases, and 8 bases lay outside the gene matches. CDR3 length: 14 residues. The CDR3 DNA reads TGTGCCAGCAGTGCAGACAGGGGTGGTTGGCCCCAGCATTTT. Its translation is CASSADRGGWPQHF.

This chain connects TRBV10-3 to TRBJ1-3; TRBD1 matches 8 bases. With 7 bases clipped from V and 1 base from J, the junction kept 6 bases outside the gene matches. CDR1 is ENHRY and CDR2 is SYGVKD in the germline V gene. The CDR3 covers 15 residues. For the CDR3, the DNA is TGTGCCATCACGGACAGGGAATTTTCTGGAAACACCATATATTTT. It translates to CAITDREFSGNTIYF.

The chain links TRBV5-5 to TRBJ2-1; 9 bases align to TRBD2. Germline V gene lookup returns CDR1 SGHKS and CDR2 YYEKEE (reference sequence). V lost 2 bases and J lost 8; bases outside the gene matches: 11. The CDR3 length is 16 residues. The CDR3 DNA follows: TGTGCCAGCAGCTTTGCCTATAGCGGGGGAGTGTATGAGCAGTTCTTC. Encoded protein: CASSFAYSGGVYEQFF. The whole variable domain, filled in from reference TRBV5-5 and TRBJ2-1, reads DAGVTQSPTHLIKTRGQQVTLRCSPISGHKSVSWYQQVLGQGPQFIFQYYEKEERGRGNFPDRFSARQFPNYSSELNVNALLLGDSALYLCASSFAYSGGVYEQFFGPGTRLTVL.

The CDR3 DNA follows: TGTGCCTGGAAGGGTTTGGGAGTACATGGGGTTACTGAAGCTTTCTTT. Amino acids: CAWKGLGVHGVTEAFF. The rearrangement joins TRBV30 to TRBJ1-1, with D uncertain. CDR1 is GTSNPN, CDR2 SVGIG, per germline (reference sequence). This CDR3 has 16 amino acids. The V end lost 4 bases, the J end lost 5 bases, and 23 bases lay between the germline ends. Variable domain in full (rest from reference TRBV30 and TRBJ1-1): SQTIHQWPATLVQPVGSPLSLECTVEGTSNPNLYWYRQAAGRGLQLLFYSVGIGQISSEVPQNLSASRPQDRQFILSSKKLLLSDSGFYLCAWKGLGVHGVTEAFFGQGTRLTVV.

The J gene is TRBJ2-2, the V gene TRBV5-6, with 14 bases fitting TRBD2. J lost 0 bases, V lost 0 bases, and 4 bases had no gene match. CDR3 size: 19 residues. Germline loops: CDR1 SGHDT, CDR2 YYEEEE. Written as DNA, the CDR3 is TGTGCCAGCAGCTTGGTAGTGGGACTAGCGGGGGCGAACACCGGGGAGCTGTTTTTT. Translated: CASSLVVGLAGANTGELFF.

The chain's CDR3 is CASSGGRNTGELFF. CDR3 in DNA: TGTGCCAGCAGTGGGGGCCGGAACACCGGGGAGCTGTTTTTT. The rearrangement uses TRBV28 and TRBJ2-2; tentatively, D is TRBD1 (6 bases). CDR1 and CDR2 from the germline V gene are MDHEN and SYDVKM. The CDR3 is 14 residues long. V dropped 5 bases and J dropped 1 base, with 8 bases sitting between them.

The rearrangement links TRBV30 to TRBJ1-1, with TRBD1 as a possible D gene (5 bases). V was pared by 0 bases and J by 4 bases, with 12 bases between. CDR1 is GTSNPN, CDR2 SVGIG, per germline (reference sequence). The CDR3 consists of 14 residues. The CDR3 DNA sequence: TGTGCCTGGAGTGTGACTCAGGGTACCACTGAAGCTTTCTTT. It yields the protein CAWSVTQGTTEAFF.

This clone was detected a few times. This sequence joins TRBV6-5 and TRBJ1-1; D call uncertain. The length of the CDR3 is 14 residues. CDR1 is MNHEY and CDR2 is SVGAGI in the germline V gene. V lost 2 bases and J lost 11, with 18 bases in between. The CDR3: CASSYVGGYGSAFF. DNA for the CDR3: TGTGCCAGCAGTTACGTCGGAGGCTATGGGTCGGCTTTCTTT.

The chain is built from TRBV6-1 and TRBJ1-1, with 11 bases fitting TRBD1. The V and J ends lost 6 bases and 5 bases, in that order; junction bases with no gene match: 8. The CDR3 extends over 15 amino acids. From germline, CDR1 is MNHNS and CDR2 SASEGT. CDR3 loop: CASRVGQGARTEAFF. The CDR3 DNA sequence: TGTGCCAGCAGGGTAGGACAGGGGGCGAGAACTGAAGCTTTCTTT.

The chain carries TRBV2 and TRBJ1-5; D is unclear. Germline-derived CDR1 and CDR2 are SNHLY and FYNNEI. Trimming removed 6 bases from V and 2 bases from J, with 11 bases in between. The CDR3 extends over 14 amino acids. The CDR3 region is CASSDEAGNQPQHF. CDR3 bases: TGTGCCAGCAGCGATGAGGCTGGCAATCAGCCCCAGCATTTT.

This clone came up a few times. The V gene is TRBV5-6, the J gene TRBJ2-5; TRBD1 might be the D (6 bases). The closer fit of TRBJ2-7 to the DNA end suggests the J call may be wrong. Germline CDR1 reads SGHDT; CDR2 reads YYEEEE. The CDR3 runs 14 residues. This chain's CDR3 is CASSLGTASYEQYF. CDR3 sequence (DNA): TGTGCCAGCAGCTTGGGGACAGCCTCCTACGAGCAGTACTTC.

The chain links TRBV21-1 to TRBJ2-5; TRBD2, the D gene given by the table, was not confirmed from the DNA. TRBV21-1 is a documented pseudogene. The length of the CDR3 is 15 residues. CDR3: CASSNDGEYQETQYF. DNA for the CDR3: TGTGCCAGCAGCAACGACGGAGAGTACCAAGAGACCCAGTACTTC.

V gene TRBV11-2 combines with J gene TRBJ2-1, with 11 bases identical to TRBD2. From germline, CDR1 is SGHAT and CDR2 FQNNGV. The CDR3 spans 15 residues. V shed 4 bases, J shed 12 bases, and the junction held 11 bases outside the gene matches. This chain's CDR3 is CASSSTTLAGDGQFF. In DNA form, the CDR3 reads TGTGCCAGCAGCTCCACCACACTAGCGGGAGATGGGCAGTTCTTC.

This chain joins TRBV7-9 and TRBJ2-4, with D possibly being TRBD2 (5 bases). There are 19 residues in the CDR3. CDR1 and CDR2 (germline): SEHNR, FQNEAQ (reference sequence). Trimming removed 4 bases from V and 0 bases from J, with 22 bases in between. The CDR3 coding sequence is TGTGCCAGCAGCTCTTCCCGAGGGTACAGAATACTAGCCAAAAACATTCAGTACTTC. It specifies CASSSSRGYRILAKNIQYF.

This sequence joins TRBV19 and TRBJ1-1, with a tentative D call TRBD1 (6 bases). The CDR3 loop spans 13 amino acids. From germline, CDR1 is LNHDA and CDR2 SQIVND (reference sequence). V gave up 3 bases and J gave up 6 bases, with 11 bases separating them. The chain's CDR3 is CASSMTGWAEAFF. The CDR3 DNA is TGTGCCAGTAGTATGACAGGCTGGGCTGAAGCTTTCTTT.

The chain combines TRBV4-1 with TRBJ2-7, with D maybe TRBD1 (6 bases). This CDR3 comprises 15 residues. CDR1 is MGHRA and CDR2 is YSYEKL in the germline V gene. Trimming pared 1 base from V and 2 bases from J, leaving 12 bases between. The DNA of the CDR3 is TGCGCCAGCAGCCAAGGAGTAGGGACACCCTACGAGCAGTACTTC. This sequence encodes CASSQGVGTPYEQYF.

This clone was seen once. The V call is TRBV15, the J call TRBJ2-2; 8 bases map to TRBD2. The CDR3 is 18 amino acids. With 0 bases clipped from V and 0 bases from J, the junction kept 6 bases outside the gene matches. Germline lookup yields CDR1 LNHNV and CDR2 YYDKDF (reference sequence). This chain's CDR3 is CATSRDRPGGTNTGELFF. CDR3 nucleotides: TGTGCCACCAGCAGAGATCGCCCGGGGGGGACGAACACCGGGGAGCTGTTTTTT. The full variable domain, in which reference TRBV15 and TRBJ2-2 provide the parts outside the CDR3, is DAMVIQNPRYQVTQFGKPVTLSCSQTLNHNVMYWYQQKSSQAPKLLFHYYDKDFNNEADTPDNFQSRRPNTSFCFLDIRSPGLGDTAMYLCATSRDRPGGTNTGELFFGEGSRLTVL.

J is TRBJ1-2 and V is TRBV28; TRBD1 matches at 7 bases. Germline V CDR1 and CDR2: MDHEN, SYDVKM. V shed 7 bases and J 4 bases; nucleotides not matched to a gene: 15. This CDR3 spans 16 amino acids. The CDR3 DNA reads TGTGCCAGCACCCAAGCCGGGACAGATATCTTCTATGGCTACACCTTC. It encodes CASTQAGTDIFYGYTF.